The 3 T cell receptor beta chains below all came from one sample that was sequenced in a study of blood T cell repertoires in COVID-19 (dated by TCRdb to 2018 to 2021). The library came from the immunoSEQ multiplex PCR assay. The table comes from immuneACCESS by way of TCRdb, which keeps in-frame sequences with V and J called. Part of the clones is missing from these tables; in studies checked, under half for an unresolved V gene and the rest for unknown reasons. This sample comprises approximately 74,000 clones, roughly 88% of them detected only once. The ten largest clones take up about 2.5% of the sample. Sequences were obtained from peripheral blood. Source of these receptors: an elderly man with active or convalescent COVID-19.

V usage is TRBV27 and J usage is TRBJ2-3; 7 bases line up with TRBD1. The junction had 6 bases not matched to a gene; V was cut back by 4 bases and J by 5 bases. The V gene's germline CDR1 is MNHEY and CDR2 SMNVEV (reference sequence). CDR3 length equals 14 residues. This CDR3 reads CASSSPGQRDTQYF. The CDR3 DNA follows: TGTGCCAGCAGTTCTCCGGGACAGAGAGATACGCAGTATTTT.

This clone was detected a few times. In DNA form, the CDR3 reads TGTGCCAGCAGTGAAGGGACAGCGGATCAGCCCCAGCATTTT. It specifies CASSEGTADQPQHF. The J gene is TRBJ1-5, the V gene TRBV2, with a tentative D call TRBD1 (6 bases). Germline V gene lookup returns CDR1 SNHLY and CDR2 FYNNEI. CDR3 length: 14 amino acids. V was clipped by 1 base and J by 5 bases, with 9 bases between them.

The chain is built from TRBV11-2 and TRBJ2-7; TRBD1 might be the D (5 bases). The CDR3 runs 15 residues. V was shortened by 0 bases and J by 0 bases, with 9 bases between the two germline ends. Germline V lookup: CDR1 SGHAT, CDR2 FQNNGV. CDR3 protein: CASSLDNRYSYEQYF. The CDR3 nucleotides are TGTGCCAGCAGCTTAGATAACAGGTACTCCTACGAGCAGTACTTC.